This entry lists 14 T cell receptor beta chains sequenced from one sample in a study of CD8+CD57+ T cells in acquired aplastic anemia. Template material for TCR beta VDJ and CDR3 profiling consisted of genomic DNA. TCRdb reanalysed the reads using MiXCR and keeps one entry per CDR3 protein. The repertoire has 270,000 or so distinct CDR3 sequences, approximately 82% of them found once; the top ten carry 35% to 50%. By flow cytometry, patients selected for sequencing had shown an expansion of CD8+CD57+ cells. The specimen was sorted CD4+, CD8+, or CD8+CD57+ T cells (not recorded which) from PBMCs. The receptor source for this set is a human donor with aplastic anemia.

This clonotype was counted a single time. The chain uses TRBV7-6 and TRBJ2-7; a possible D gene is TRBD2 (7 bases). The CDR3 contains 14 residues. V was pared by 0 bases and J by 12 bases, with 18 bases between. Germline CDR1 is SGHVS and CDR2 is FNYEAQ. The CDR3 sequence: CASSLASGTKETYF. The CDR3 nucleotides are TGTGCCAGCAGCTTAGCAAGCGGGACAAAAGAGACGTACTTC.

Only a few counts were recorded for this clonotype. The chain links TRBV19 to TRBJ1-6; no firm D call. Trimming left V 5 bases short and J 7 bases short, with 9 bases between. The CDR3 has 13 amino acids. In germline, CDR1 is LNHDA, CDR2 SQIVND (reference sequence). In DNA, the CDR3 is TGTGCCAGTAGTGTTAGTGAGAATTCACCCCTCCACTTT. Translated: CASSVSENSPLHF. The whole variable domain, remainder taken from reference TRBV19 and TRBJ1-6, is DGGITQSPKYLFRKEGQNVTLSCEQNLNHDAMYWYRQDPGQGLRLIYYSQIVNDFQKGDIAEGYSVSREKKESFPLTVTSAQKNPTAFYLCASSVSENSPLHFGNGTRLTVT.

About this clonotype: One junction end disagrees with the germline gene, perhaps due to a read error. The J gene is TRBJ2-3, the V gene TRBV7-8, with D possibly TRBD2 on 5 matching bases. CDR1 and CDR2 from the germline V gene are SGHVS and FQNEAQ. The CDR3 spans 15 residues. DNA of the CDR3: TGTGCCAGCAGCTTAGCGGGCGGGCCCGCAACGACGTATTGTTTT. Protein sequence: CASSLAGGPATTYCF.

The chain has TRBV6-1 and TRBJ1-1; 7 positions agree with TRBD1. The CDR3 has 15 amino acids. J lost 1 base, V lost 7 bases, and 9 bases had no gene match. In germline, CDR1 is MNHNS, CDR2 SASEGT. CDR3 in amino acids: CASKEFAGGNTEAFF. The CDR3 nucleotides read TGTGCCAGCAAGGAATTCGCAGGGGGGAACACTGAAGCTTTCTTT.

This clonotype has more than one count but fewer than ten. V is TRBV9 and J is TRBJ2-5; 7 bases agree with TRBD2. CDR1 is SGDLS, CDR2 YYNGEE, per germline. This CDR3 region has 16 residues. The junction had 19 bases not matched to a gene; V was cut back by 5 bases and J by 9 bases. CDR3 nucleotides: TGTGCCAGCAGTGGTGAAGCGGGGAACACCGGGGAGCCCCAGTACTTC. Residues: CASSGEAGNTGEPQYF.

The genes are TRBV7-9 and TRBJ2-3, with 7 positions matching TRBD1. The CDR3 is made up of 13 amino acids. J gave up 11 bases and V 5 bases, and 10 bases lay outside the gene matches. Germline assignment: CDR1 SEHNR and CDR2 FQNEAQ (reference sequence). In DNA, the CDR3 is TGTGCCAGCAGCGAGGGGGCGCGAGATCAGCAGTATTTT. Amino acid sequence: CASSEGARDQQYF.

The V gene is TRBV14, the J gene TRBJ2-7, with D possibly being TRBD1 (6 bases). The length of the CDR3 is 15 residues. Germline V lookup: CDR1 SGHDN, CDR2 FVKESK. V gave up 3 bases and J gave up 10 bases, with 22 bases separating them. CDR3 sequence reads: CASSQDRTPGSCQYV. CDR3 sequence (DNA): TGTGCCAGCAGCCAGGACAGAACACCGGGGAGCTGTCAGTACGTC.

A note on this clonotype: Mismatch with germline at one junction end may stem from a read error. V is TRBV7-8 and J is TRBJ1-5; D call uncertain. Germline loops: CDR1 SGHVS, CDR2 FQNEAQ. This CDR3 is built from 14 residues. The CDR3 reads CASSMASTGELLYF. Here the CDR3 DNA reads TGTGCCAGCAGCATGGCTAGCACCGGGGAGCTGTTGTATTTT.

The table lists this clonotype with many counts. V and J are TRBV11-3 and TRBJ2-7, with 8 nucleotides matching TRBD1. The CDR3 has 15 residues. Trimming cost V 0 bases and J 2 bases; bases outside gene matches: 3. From germline, CDR1 is SGHNT and CDR2 YENEEA. The CDR3 DNA is TGTGCCAGCAGCTTAGATCTGACAGGGGCCTACGAGCAGTACTTC. Translated, it gives CASSLDLTGAYEQYF.

The gene calls are TRBV9 and TRBJ2-1, with D hard to call. This CDR3 contains 16 residues. V lost 2 bases and J lost 9, with 21 bases in between. CDR1 and CDR2 (germline): SGDLS, YYNGEE. The CDR3 loop reads CASSVESDTEYVEQFF. The CDR3 DNA reads TGTGCCAGCAGCGTTGAGTCAGATACGGAGTACGTTGAGCAGTTCTTC.

This chain connects TRBV7-7 to TRBJ2-5, with no clear D. The CDR3 runs to 12 residues. Trimming took off 11 bases at V and 6 bases at J, with 16 bases between the two ends. Germline CDR1 and CDR2: SSHAT and FNYEAQ (reference sequence). The CDR3 coding sequence is TGTGCCGGCCTTGGGTGGGCGAAGACCCAGTACTTC. Its protein is CAGLGWAKTQYF.

The chain employs TRBV9 and TRBJ2-7, with TRBD2 as a possible D gene (6 bases). The germline V gene encodes CDR1 SGDLS and CDR2 YYNGEE. The CDR3 runs 18 residues. V was shortened by 0 bases and J by 2 bases, with 21 bases between the two germline ends. Here the CDR3 DNA reads TGTGCCAGCAGCGTAGTAGAGGGAGGAAACGTTCATGCCTACGAGCAGTACGTC. Protein product: CASSVVEGGNVHAYEQYV.

The table lists this clonotype with a count of one. The chain joins TRBV12-3 or TRBV12-4 to TRBJ2-2; 8 nucleotides align to TRBD1. CDR3 length equals 16 residues. The V gene end was trimmed by 3 bases and the J gene end by 1 base; junction bases not matched to a gene: 4. CDR3 DNA: TGTGCCAGCAGTTTGTGGGACAGGTTGAACACCGGGGAGCTGTTTTTT. Its protein is CASSLWDRLNTGELFF.

This clonotype was observed a few times. An end of the junction differs from the germline gene, which may be a read error. V usage is TRBV7-6 and J usage is TRBJ2-5; D is uncertain. This CDR3 region has 14 residues. Germline V CDR1 and CDR2: SGHVS, FNYEAQ. In nucleotides, the CDR3 is TGTGCCAGCAGCTTAGCCACCACAGATACGCAGTATTTTTTC. Translated, it gives CASSLATTDTQYFF.